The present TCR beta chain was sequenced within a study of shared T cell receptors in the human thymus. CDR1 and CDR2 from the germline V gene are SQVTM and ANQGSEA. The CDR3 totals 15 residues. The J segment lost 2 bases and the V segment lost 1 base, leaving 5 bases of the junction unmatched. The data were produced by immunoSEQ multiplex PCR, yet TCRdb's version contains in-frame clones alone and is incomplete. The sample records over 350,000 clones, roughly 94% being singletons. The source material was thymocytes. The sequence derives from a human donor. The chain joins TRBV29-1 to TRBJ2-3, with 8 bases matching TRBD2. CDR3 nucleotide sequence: TGCAGCGTTGAAGCCCAGCGGGAGTACACAGATACGCAGTATTTT. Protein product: CSVEAQREYTDTQYF.